This TCR beta chain originates from a study of blood T cell repertoires in COVID-19. Across the study: T cells, B-cell-depleted T cells, or PBMCs provided the cDNA or gDNA that served as material.

Enrollees, roughly 18 to 90 years old, lived in 24 US areas. In assigning cohorts, the study relied on participant-reported clinical history. The study counted Cohort 3 donors as recovered given two negative PCRs, clearance, or symptom resolution. This CDR3 comprises 15 residues. From germline, CDR1 is KGHSH and CDR2 LQKENI. Trimming removed 3 bases from V and 6 bases from J, with 17 bases in between. Repertoires were generated with immunoSEQ multiplex PCR, while TCRdb's copy carries only in-frame clones and drops some. Among about 220,000 clones, 82% were seen once, and the ten largest hold under 3.5%.

Sequencing input: PBMCs or T cells enriched from blood (not recorded which). The gene calls are TRBV18 and TRBJ1-2, with D possibly TRBD1 on 5 matching bases. The clonotype comes from a woman aged 55 to 70 who had recovered from COVID-19. The CDR3 nucleotides are TGTGCCAGCTCACCGGAACGGGACTTAGTAAATGGCTACACCTTC. This gives the protein CASSPERDLVNGYTF.